These T cell receptor beta chains were read from a single sample in a study of shared clonotypes between healthy human individuals. Clones were sequenced by immunoSEQ multiplex PCR, and TCRdb holds only the in-frame ones, with some missing. The sample has 500,000 to 650,000 clones; roughly 79% are singletons. The sequenced sample consisted of PBMCs. The source of these receptors is a woman aged 40 to 50 in good health. Some clones in this sample may be carry-over from other donors' samples. CDR3s include the opening cysteine and the closing phenylalanine or tryptophan. A D gene is named only where the DNA matches it firmly. Clone size is not always given. Where it is, it says once, few, many or a class for expanded clones.

j_call v_call clone_size d_call cdr3_nt cdr3_aa
TRBJ2-7 TRBV5-1 - TRBD1 TGCGCCAGCAGCTTGGCGGGGACAGTCTCCTACGAGCAGTACTTC CASSLAGTVSYEQYF
TRBJ2-7 TRBV5-1 few TRBD2 TGCGCCAGCAGCTTGGACGGACGCGCGGGGGGCGAGCAGTACTTC CASSLDGRAGGEQYF
TRBJ1-3 TRBV9 - - TGTGCCAGCAGCGAGGGTGGAATTGGAAACACCATATATTTT CASSEGGIGNTIYF
TRBJ2-7 TRBV10-3 many TRBD2 TGTGCCATCAGTGACCCTAAGGAGGGCGGGAGGGAGTACGAGCAGTACTTC CAISDPKEGGREYEQYF
TRBJ2-7 TRBV11-2 few - TGCGCCAGCAGCCAATTTGCGGGGCCCTACGAGCAGTACTTC CASSQFAGPYEQYF
TRBJ1-4 TRBV16 - TRBD1 TGTGCCAGCAGCCAATCAAGGGGGCAGAGTGAAAAACTGTTTTTT CASSQSRGQSEKLFF
TRBJ1-5 TRBV5-1 - - TGCGCCAGCTCTCCCGAGGGGTTTAGCAATCAGCCCCAGCATTTT CASSPEGFSNQPQHF
TRBJ2-2 TRBV7-3 - - TGTGCCAGCCGGGCACAACCTATCGGGGCCCCCGGGGAGCTGTTTTTT CASRAQPIGAPGELFF
TRBJ2-1 TRBV27 - - TGTGCCAGCAGTTTCGGGGCCCCCGGGACAATCTACAATGAGCAGTTCTTC CASSFGAPGTIYNEQFF
TRBJ1-5 TRBV30 - - TGTGCCTGGAGTGTCTTAGGGGGGGAGCCCCAGCATTTT CAWSVLGGEPQHF
TRBJ2-6 TRBV5-1 - TRBD1 TGCGCCAGCAGCTTGGGGTTGACTGGGACAGGGGCAGGTGGGGCCAACGTCCTGACTTTC CASSLGLTGTGAGGANVLTF
TRBJ2-1 TRBV25-1 - - TGTGCCAGCAGTGATGGGTCAGGGTCCTACAATGAGCAGTTCTTC CASSDGSGSYNEQFF